Listed here are 24 T cell receptor beta chains from one sample, sequenced in a study of blood T cells in healthy people across ages. Primed by a sample-barcoded 5' primer and a J-beta primer mix, a second PCR proceeded for roughly 6 to 12 cycles. TCRdb ran MiXCR on the 5' RACE reads and lists one entry per CDR3 protein. The repertoire includes roughly 700,000 distinct CDR3 sequences, 45% to 50% of them detected once, and roughly 31% sits in the top ten. Sequencing was done on a sample of blood. The receptors originated from an older woman in good health.

The chain couples TRBV9 to TRBJ2-7; a possible D gene is TRBD2 (6 bases). The ends were cut back, 1 base at V and 4 bases at J, with 12 bases in the middle. Germline V lookup: CDR1 SGDLS, CDR2 YYNGEE. The CDR3 has 14 amino acids. The CDR3 protein is CASSVSPAGYEQYF. The CDR3 bases are TGTGCCAGCAGCGTAAGCCCAGCGGGTTACGAGCAGTACTTC.

The gene calls are TRBV20-1 and TRBJ2-2; TRBD1 matches 8 bases. Germline V gene lookup returns CDR1 DFQATT and CDR2 SNEGSKA (reference sequence). V lost 6 bases, J lost 4 bases, and 7 bases stayed unmatched. The CDR3 is made up of 14 amino acids. CDR3 region: CSAPDRGVTGELFF. The CDR3 bases are TGCAGTGCCCCCGACAGGGGTGTCACCGGGGAGCTGTTTTTT.

This clonotype was seen many times. The chain combines TRBV11-2 with TRBJ2-5, with D uncertain. There are 11 residues in the CDR3. Germline V gene lookup returns CDR1 SGHAT and CDR2 FQNNGV. Deletions cut 2 bases from V and 5 bases from J, with 3 bases between. The CDR3 reads CASSLWETQYF. The CDR3 nucleotides are TGTGCCAGCAGCTTATGGGAGACCCAGTACTTC. Looking up the rest from reference TRBV11-2 and TRBJ2-5 gives the full variable domain: EAGVAQSPRYKIIEKRQSVAFWCNPISGHATLYWYQQILGQGPKLLIQFQNNGVVDDSQLPKDRFSAERLKGVDSTLKIQPAKLEDSAVYLCASSLWETQYFGPGTRLLVL.

This clonotype showed up just a few times. The rearrangement joins TRBV28 to TRBJ2-7, with TRBD1 as a possible D gene (5 bases). The ends were cut back, 0 bases at V and 4 bases at J, with 13 bases in the middle. In germline, CDR1 is MDHEN, CDR2 SYDVKM. The CDR3 has 15 residues. This CDR3 reads CASSLWGSQGYEQYF. The CDR3 DNA reads as TGTGCCAGCAGTTTATGGGGATCCCAGGGTTACGAGCAGTACTTC.

The chain recombines TRBV7-6 with TRBJ1-2, with 7 positions matching TRBD1. The CDR3 covers 15 residues. With V trimmed by 5 bases and J by 7 bases, 13 bases remained unmatched. Per the germline V gene, CDR1 is SGHVS and CDR2 is FNYEAQ. The chain's CDR3 is CASSPQGSNRGGYTF. The CDR3 coding sequence is TGTGCCAGCAGCCCACAGGGGTCCAATAGAGGTGGCTACACCTTC.

The V and J genes are TRBV2 and TRBJ1-1; weak D call: TRBD1 (5 bases). The CDR3 is 13 residues long. Germline assignment: CDR1 SNHLY and CDR2 FYNNEI. V was cut by 7 bases and J by 4 bases, with 13 bases left in between. The CDR3 bases are TGTGCCAGCATACCCAATGGGGCCACTGAAGCTTTCTTT. This encodes CASIPNGATEAFF.

The genes are TRBV10-3 and TRBJ2-3; D is unclear. CDR1 is ENHRY and CDR2 is SYGVKD in the germline V gene. There are 14 residues in the CDR3. V dropped 7 bases and J dropped 0 bases, with 11 bases sitting between them. CDR3 sequence reads: CAIKRTSSTDTQYF. CDR3 in DNA: TGTGCCATCAAGAGAACATCTAGCACAGATACGCAGTATTTT.

The J gene is TRBJ2-7, the V gene TRBV29-1; D tentatively fits TRBD1 or TRBD2 (5 bases each). TRBJ2-1 explains the end of the DNA better; the J call may be wrong. Germline V CDR1 and CDR2: SQVTM, ANQGSEA. The CDR3 runs to 14 residues. CDR3 residues: CSVGRDQSSYEQFF. The CDR3 bases are TGCAGCGTGGGAAGGGACCAGAGCTCCTACGAGCAGTTCTTC.

This chain joins TRBV7-9 and TRBJ2-7; 8 bases are a match to TRBD1. J was trimmed by 6 bases and V by 5 bases; bases with no gene match: 3. Germline values: CDR1 SEHNR, CDR2 FQNEAQ (reference sequence). CDR3 length: 12 amino acids. The DNA for the CDR3 is TGTGCCAGCAGCGCGGACAGGGTCGAGCAGTACTTC. Protein product: CASSADRVEQYF.

Written as DNA, the CDR3 is TGTGCCAGCAGCCGGCCGGGAGGGAATTCTGCAACAGATACGCAGTATTTT. Protein: CASSRPGGNSATDTQYF. The chain combines TRBV11-3 with TRBJ2-3, with 8 bases that match TRBD2. V gave up 5 bases and J gave up 3 bases; unmatched junction bases: 13. Germline V lookup: CDR1 SGHNT, CDR2 YENEEA. This CDR3 comprises 17 residues. The full variable domain, completed using reference TRBV11-3 and TRBJ2-3, is EAGVVQSPRYKIIEKKQPVAFWCNPISGHNTLYWYLQNLGQGPELLIRYENEEAVDDSQLPKDRFSAERLKGVDSTLKIQPAELGDSAVYLCASSRPGGNSATDTQYFGPGTRLTVL.

V usage is TRBV6-1 and J usage is TRBJ1-2; 8 bases fit TRBD1. This CDR3 has 14 amino acids. The germline V gene encodes CDR1 MNHNS and CDR2 SASEGT. The trim removed 4 bases at V and 7 bases at J, leaving 8 bases unmatched. In DNA, the CDR3 is TGTGCCAGCAGTGCGACCGGGACAGGAGCTGGCTACACCTTC. Amino acid sequence: CASSATGTGAGYTF.

Of note for this clonotype: Given a much more abundant clone one base away, this may be a read error. The V and J genes are TRBV20-1 and TRBJ2-5; unclear D gene. The germline V gene encodes CDR1 DFQATT and CDR2 SNEGSKA (reference sequence). The CDR3 consists of 14 residues. V was cut by 3 bases and J by 1 base, with 12 bases left in between. The CDR3 region has the DNA TGCAGTGCTAGCCCCTGGGAACCCCAAGAGACCCAGTACTTC. Amino acids: CSASPWEPQETQYF.

V and J are TRBV5-1 and TRBJ2-3; TRBD2 matches 8 bases. V shed 6 bases and J 3 bases; nucleotides not matched to a gene: 6. The CDR3 extends over 14 amino acids. Looked up from germline, CDR1 is SGHRS and CDR2 is YFSETQ. The CDR3 spells CASKGGLETDTQYF. DNA for the CDR3: TGCGCCAGCAAGGGGGGACTAGAGACAGATACGCAGTATTTT.

This clonotype was observed a single time. The CDR3 nucleotides are TGTGCCACCAGTGATCCCGGGACCACCTACAATGAGCAGTTCTTC. It yields the protein CATSDPGTTYNEQFF. The chain carries TRBV24-1 and TRBJ2-1; either TRBD1 or TRBD2 may supply D (5 bases each). Per the germline V gene, CDR1 is KGHDR and CDR2 is SFDVKD. V was cut by 3 bases and J by 2 bases, with 10 bases left in between. The CDR3 sequence is 15 residues long.

In DNA form, the CDR3 reads TGTGCCAGCAGTTTCGACGCCTTTGGTCGACCTCGGGGGAATGAGCAGTTCTTC. It specifies CASSFDAFGRPRGNEQFF. The chain links TRBV12-3 or TRBV12-4 to TRBJ2-1; maybe TRBD2 (6 bases). The CDR3 runs 18 residues. The V and J ends lost 3 bases and 7 bases respectively, with 25 bases between them.

The V gene is TRBV19, the J gene TRBJ1-5; D ambiguous. Trimming removed 3 bases at V and 0 bases at J, with 9 bases between. The V gene's germline CDR1 is LNHDA and CDR2 SQIVND (reference sequence). This CDR3 region has 15 residues. Written as DNA, the CDR3 is TGTGCCAGTAGTATCGAAGACACTAGCAATCAGCCCCAGCATTTT. It is translated as CASSIEDTSNQPQHF.

This clonotype has just one count. The chain carries TRBV5-5 and TRBJ2-7; no clear D. This CDR3 is 15 amino acids long. V lost 1 base and J 1 base, leaving 12 bases between the germline ends. Germline V lookup: CDR1 SGHKS, CDR2 YYEKEE (reference sequence). The CDR3 coding sequence is TGTGCCAGCAGCTTGTCAAGGGCAAGTTCCTACGAGCAGTACTTC. Translating it yields CASSLSRASSYEQYF.

The J gene is TRBJ1-6, the V gene TRBV4-1, with 8 bases identical to TRBD1. Trimming cost V 2 bases and J 9 bases; bases outside gene matches: 9. CDR1 MGHRA and CDR2 YSYEKL come from the germline V gene. The CDR3 contains 16 residues. The CDR3 loop is CASSQPDRERGSPLHF. The CDR3 coding sequence is TGCGCCAGCAGCCAACCGGACAGGGAACGAGGTTCACCCCTCCACTTT.

The chain has TRBV15 and TRBJ1-2, with D unresolved. The CDR3 contains 13 residues. Germline V gives CDR1 LNHNV, CDR2 YYDKDF (reference sequence). Trimming removed 8 bases from V and 2 bases from J, with 12 bases in between. In DNA form, the CDR3 reads TGTGCCACCCGGGCAGGAAACAACTATGGCTACACCTTC. Protein: CATRAGNNYGYTF.

This clonotype was recorded a few times. This chain joins TRBV4-1 and TRBJ2-3, with TRBD2 matching 8 bases. Germline loops: CDR1 MGHRA, CDR2 YSYEKL. CDR3 length equals 16 residues. V lost 1 base and J lost 5; bases outside the gene matches: 8. The CDR3 sequence: CASSQGGASGRDTQYF. In DNA form, the CDR3 reads TGCGCCAGCAGCCAAGGAGGAGCCAGCGGGAGAGATACGCAGTATTTT.

The V gene is TRBV10-3, the J gene TRBJ2-3; possible D gene TRBD2, 6 bases. V was cut by 5 bases and J by 1 base, with 10 bases left in between. Germline V lookup: CDR1 ENHRY, CDR2 SYGVKD. The CDR3 runs 14 residues. The CDR3 DNA is TGTGCCATCAGTCGGGACTTTCGCACAGATACGCAGTATTTT. Its translation is CAISRDFRTDTQYF.

Comment on this clonotype: One junction end disagrees with the germline gene, perhaps due to a read error. This rearrangement joins TRBV28 to TRBJ1-2; no definite D call. CDR3 size: 13 residues. Germline V CDR1 and CDR2: MDHEN, SYDVKM. CDR3 sequence (DNA): TGTGCCAGCAGTCCAGGAAGCGTCTATCGCTACACCTTC. It codes for CASSPGSVYRYTF.

The genes are TRBV13 and TRBJ2-5, with 9 bases aligning to TRBD2. CDR3 length: 19 amino acids. Germline CDR1 reads PRHDT; CDR2 reads FYEKMQ (reference sequence). J was trimmed by 4 bases and V by 1 base; bases with no gene match: 16. The CDR3 spells CASSLAVRLAGLGAETQYF. In nucleotides, the CDR3 is TGTGCCAGCAGCTTAGCAGTCCGGCTAGCGGGACTGGGGGCAGAGACCCAGTACTTC.

There are a few counts of this clonotype. This chain links TRBV28 with TRBJ2-7; D is possibly TRBD1 or TRBD2 (5 bases each). Deletions cut 3 bases from V and 7 bases from J, with 22 bases between. This CDR3 region has 16 residues. The V gene's germline CDR1 is MDHEN and CDR2 SYDVKM. The CDR3 sequence: CASSFSVEVMDNEQYF. The CDR3 bases are TGTGCCAGCAGTTTTTCGGTGGAGGTTATGGACAATGAGCAGTACTTC. The full variable domain, completed using reference TRBV28 and TRBJ2-7, is DVKVTQSSRYLVKRTGEKVFLECVQDMDHENMFWYRQDPGLGLRLIYFSYDVKMKEKGDIPEGYSVSREKKERFSLILESASTNQTSMYLCASSFSVEVMDNEQYFGPGTRLTVT.